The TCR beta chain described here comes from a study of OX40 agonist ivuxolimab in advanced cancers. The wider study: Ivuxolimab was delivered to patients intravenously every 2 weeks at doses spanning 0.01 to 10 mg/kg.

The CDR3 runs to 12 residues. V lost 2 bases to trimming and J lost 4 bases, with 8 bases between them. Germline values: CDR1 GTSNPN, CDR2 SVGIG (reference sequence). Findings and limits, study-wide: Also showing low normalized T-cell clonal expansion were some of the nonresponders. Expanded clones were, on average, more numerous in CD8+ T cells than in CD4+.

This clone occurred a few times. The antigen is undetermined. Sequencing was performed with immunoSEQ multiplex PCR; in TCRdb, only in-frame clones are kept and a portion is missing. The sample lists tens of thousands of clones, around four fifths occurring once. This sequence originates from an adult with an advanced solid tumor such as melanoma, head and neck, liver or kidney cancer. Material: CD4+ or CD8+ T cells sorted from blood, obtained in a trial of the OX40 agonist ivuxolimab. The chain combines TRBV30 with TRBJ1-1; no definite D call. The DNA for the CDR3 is TGTGCCTGGAGTACCGGGATCACTGAAGCTTTCTTT. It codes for CAWSTGITEAFF. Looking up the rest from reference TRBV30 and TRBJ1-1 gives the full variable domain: SQTIHQWPATLVQPVGSPLSLECTVEGTSNPNLYWYRQAAGRGLQLLFYSVGIGQISSEVPQNLSASRPQDRQFILSSKKLLLSDSGFYLCAWSTGITEAFFGQGTRLTVV.